The rows below give T cell receptor beta chains drawn from one sample of a study of T cells in Graves' hyperthyroidism and ophthalmopathy. TCRdb re-analysed the multiplex PCR reads in MiXCR, keeping a single row per CDR3 protein. Here the sample spans some 600,000 distinct CDR3 sequences, approximately 15% being singletons. The material sequenced was blood. These receptors originate from a woman in her thirties with Graves' hyperthyroidism that later progressed to Graves' ophthalmopathy. Each CDR3 is given without its conserved first and last residue. Fields, in order: V gene, D gene, J gene, CDR3 protein. A D gene is named only where the DNA matches it firmly.

TRBV10-3,NA,TRBJ2-3,AISEPNDGPDTQY
TRBV11-3,TRBD1,TRBJ1-2,ASSSGQGRTNYGYT
TRBV19,NA,TRBJ2-3,ASSPRLRDTQY
TRBV12-3/TRBV12-4,NA,TRBJ2-7,ASSPDYISYEQY
TRBV6-1,NA,NA,ASGSRGWNDNEQY
TRBV25-1,NA,TRBJ2-2,ASSAGGLTKRTGELF
TRBV6-2/TRBV6-3,NA,TRBJ1-1,ASSYEAGTEAF
TRBV20-1,NA,TRBJ1-2,SARDVAQIYGYT
TRBV19,TRBD2,TRBJ2-1,ASSIPGGYNEQF
TRBV6-2/TRBV6-3,TRBD2,TRBJ2-1,AGRRAGAAYNEQF
TRBV3-1,NA,TRBJ1-2,ASSGPGQKNLYGYT
TRBV6-1,NA,TRBJ1-2,ASSEAQGGLAGYT
TRBV3-2,NA,TRBJ2-1,ASSQMLAGNNEQF
TRBV20-1,NA,TRBJ2-5,SARELLEVETQY
TRBV10-3,NA,TRBJ2-7,AISESGAGNEQY
TRBV6-1,TRBD1,TRBJ1-1,ASGWTGADTEAF
TRBV19,NA,TRBJ2-2,ASSMITTANTGELF
TRBV6-6,NA,TRBJ2-7,ASSYSSRGSYEQY
TRBV11-2,NA,TRBJ1-1,ASSSRGSKAF
TRBV7-9,NA,TRBJ2-6,ASSFQGYKSGANVLT
TRBV30,NA,TRBJ1-1,AWSVGTPVGAF
TRBV5-1,TRBD2,TRBJ2-1,ASKLAGSNEQF
TRBV19,NA,TRBJ2-6,ASTFLTAPSGANVLT
TRBV20-1,TRBD2,TRBJ2-3,SVRGGGRARYSTDTQY
TRBV7-2,TRBD2,TRBJ2-1,AGSLGLAGGSYNEQF
TRBV6-5,NA,TRBJ1-6,ASSYYRAQRSPLH
TRBV7-2,TRBD1,TRBJ1-5,ASSPGGVNQPQH
TRBV12-3/TRBV12-4,NA,TRBJ1-1,ASRGPASTEAF
TRBV12-3/TRBV12-4,NA,TRBJ2-7,ASRPGTPKSYEQY
TRBV29-1,NA,TRBJ1-1,SALGGNTEAF
TRBV7-2,NA,TRBJ1-2,ASSRPGNYGYT
TRBV20-1,NA,TRBJ2-3,SARRGAGSTDTQY